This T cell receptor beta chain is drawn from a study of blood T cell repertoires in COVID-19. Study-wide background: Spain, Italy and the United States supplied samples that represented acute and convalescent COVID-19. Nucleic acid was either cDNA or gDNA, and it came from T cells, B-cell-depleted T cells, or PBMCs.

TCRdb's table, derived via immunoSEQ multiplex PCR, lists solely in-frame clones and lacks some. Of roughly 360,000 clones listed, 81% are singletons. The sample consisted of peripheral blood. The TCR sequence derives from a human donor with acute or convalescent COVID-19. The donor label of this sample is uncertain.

This CDR3 is CASSENQVEAFF. CDR3 sequence (DNA): TGTGCCAGCAGTGAGAACCAGGTTGAAGCTTTCTTT. The V and J genes are TRBV2 and TRBJ1-1; D gene ambiguous. V lost 3 bases to trimming and J lost 7 bases, with 9 bases between them. The germline V gene encodes CDR1 SNHLY and CDR2 FYNNEI. This CDR3 has 12 amino acids.